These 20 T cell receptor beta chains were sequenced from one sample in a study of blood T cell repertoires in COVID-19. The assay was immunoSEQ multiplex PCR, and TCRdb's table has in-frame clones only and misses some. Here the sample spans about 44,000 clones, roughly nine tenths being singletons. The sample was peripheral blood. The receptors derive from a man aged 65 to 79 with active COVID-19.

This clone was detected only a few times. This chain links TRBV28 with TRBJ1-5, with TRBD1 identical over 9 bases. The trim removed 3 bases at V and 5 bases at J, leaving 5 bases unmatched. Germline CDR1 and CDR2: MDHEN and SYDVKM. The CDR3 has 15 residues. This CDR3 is CASSFPTGGDQPQHF. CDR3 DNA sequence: TGTGCCAGCAGTTTCCCGACAGGGGGGGATCAGCCCCAGCATTTT.

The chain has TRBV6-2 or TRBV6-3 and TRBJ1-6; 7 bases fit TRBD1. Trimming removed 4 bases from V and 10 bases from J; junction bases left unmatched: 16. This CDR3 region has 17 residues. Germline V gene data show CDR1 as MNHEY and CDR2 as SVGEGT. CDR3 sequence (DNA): TGTGCCAGCAGTTCCCCGGGACAGAAGAGGTTGTGGTCACCCCTCCACTTT. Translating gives CASSSPGQKRLWSPLHF.

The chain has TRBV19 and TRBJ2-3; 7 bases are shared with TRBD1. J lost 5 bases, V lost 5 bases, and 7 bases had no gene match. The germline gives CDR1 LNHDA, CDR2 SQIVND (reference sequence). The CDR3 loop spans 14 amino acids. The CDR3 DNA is TGTGCCAGTAGTGACGACAGGGTGCAAGATACGCAGTATTTT. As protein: CASSDDRVQDTQYF.

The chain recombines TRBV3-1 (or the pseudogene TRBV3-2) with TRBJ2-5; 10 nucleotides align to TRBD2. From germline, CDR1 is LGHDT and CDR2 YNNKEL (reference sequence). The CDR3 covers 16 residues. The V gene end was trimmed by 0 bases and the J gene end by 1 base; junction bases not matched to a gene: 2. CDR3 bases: TGTGCCAGCAGCCAAGATATAGCGGGGGGCCAAGAGACCCAGTACTTC. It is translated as CASSQDIAGGQETQYF.

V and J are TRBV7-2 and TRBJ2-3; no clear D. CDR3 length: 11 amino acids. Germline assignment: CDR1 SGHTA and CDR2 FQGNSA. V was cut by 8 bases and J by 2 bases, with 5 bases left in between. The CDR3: CASAYTDTQYF. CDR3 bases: TGTGCCAGCGCCTACACAGATACGCAGTATTTT.

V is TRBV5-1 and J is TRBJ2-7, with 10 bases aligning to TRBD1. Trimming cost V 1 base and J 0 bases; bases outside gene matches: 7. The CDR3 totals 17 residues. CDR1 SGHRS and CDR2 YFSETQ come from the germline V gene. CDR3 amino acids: CASSLRDRGRSSYEQYF. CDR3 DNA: TGCGCCAGCAGCTTGCGGGACAGGGGCAGGAGCTCCTACGAGCAGTACTTC.

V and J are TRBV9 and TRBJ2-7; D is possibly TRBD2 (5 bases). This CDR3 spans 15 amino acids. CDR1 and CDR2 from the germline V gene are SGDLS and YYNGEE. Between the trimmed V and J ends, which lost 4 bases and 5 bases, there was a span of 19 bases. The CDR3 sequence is CASSPTFGVLDEQYF. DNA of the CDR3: TGTGCCAGCAGCCCCACCTTCGGGGTCCTCGACGAGCAGTACTTC.

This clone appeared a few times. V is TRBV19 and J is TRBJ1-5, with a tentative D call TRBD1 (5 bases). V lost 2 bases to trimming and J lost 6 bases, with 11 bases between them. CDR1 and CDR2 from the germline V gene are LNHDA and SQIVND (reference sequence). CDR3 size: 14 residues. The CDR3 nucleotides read TGTGCCAGTAGTATACAGGGTGGTAGTCAGCCCCAGCATTTT. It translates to CASSIQGGSQPQHF.

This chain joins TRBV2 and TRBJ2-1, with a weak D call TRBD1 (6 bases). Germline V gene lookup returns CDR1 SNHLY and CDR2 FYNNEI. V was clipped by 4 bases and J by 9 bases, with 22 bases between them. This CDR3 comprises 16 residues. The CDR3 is CASSGRGRSDQGEQFF. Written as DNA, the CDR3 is TGTGCCAGCAGTGGCAGGGGCCGATCAGACCAGGGTGAGCAGTTCTTC.

The CDR3 sequence: CSVEQRGQGNEKLFF. In DNA, the CDR3 is TGCAGCGTTGAACAGAGGGGACAGGGAAATGAAAAACTGTTTTTT. The V and J genes are TRBV29-1 and TRBJ1-4; 9 nucleotides line up with TRBD1. The CDR3 spans 15 residues. Germline V gene data show CDR1 as SQVTM and CDR2 as ANQGSEA. The trim removed 2 bases at V and 5 bases at J, leaving 6 bases unmatched.

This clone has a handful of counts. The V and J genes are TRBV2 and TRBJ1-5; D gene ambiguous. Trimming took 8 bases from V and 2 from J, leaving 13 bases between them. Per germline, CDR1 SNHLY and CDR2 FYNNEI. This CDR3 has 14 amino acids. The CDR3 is CASSPQRGNQPQHF. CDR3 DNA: TGTGCCAGCTCACCTCAGAGGGGCAATCAGCCCCAGCATTTT.

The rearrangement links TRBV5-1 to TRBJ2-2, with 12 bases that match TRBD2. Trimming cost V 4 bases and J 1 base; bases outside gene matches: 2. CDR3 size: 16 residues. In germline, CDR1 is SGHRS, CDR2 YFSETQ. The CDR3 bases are TGCGCCAGCAGCGGGGGACTAGCGGGGAACACCGGGGAGCTGTTTTTT. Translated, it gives CASSGGLAGNTGELFF.

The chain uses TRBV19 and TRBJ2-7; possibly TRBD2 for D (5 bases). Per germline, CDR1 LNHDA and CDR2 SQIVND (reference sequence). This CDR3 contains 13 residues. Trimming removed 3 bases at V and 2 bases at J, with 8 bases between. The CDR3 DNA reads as TGTGCCAGTAGTATGGGGAGTCCCTACGAGCAGTACTTC. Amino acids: CASSMGSPYEQYF.

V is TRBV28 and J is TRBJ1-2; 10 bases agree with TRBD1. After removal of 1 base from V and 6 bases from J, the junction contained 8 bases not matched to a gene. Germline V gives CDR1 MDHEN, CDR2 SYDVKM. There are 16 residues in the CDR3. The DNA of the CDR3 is TGTGCCAGCAGTTTATCCCCGGGACAGGGGAGAGATGGCTACACCTTC. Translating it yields CASSLSPGQGRDGYTF.

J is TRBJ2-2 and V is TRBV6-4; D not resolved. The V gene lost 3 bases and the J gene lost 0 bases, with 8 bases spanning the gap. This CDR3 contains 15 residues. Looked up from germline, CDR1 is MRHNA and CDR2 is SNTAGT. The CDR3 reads CASSEAAANTGELFF. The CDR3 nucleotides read TGTGCCAGCAGTGAGGCGGCAGCGAACACCGGGGAGCTGTTTTTT.

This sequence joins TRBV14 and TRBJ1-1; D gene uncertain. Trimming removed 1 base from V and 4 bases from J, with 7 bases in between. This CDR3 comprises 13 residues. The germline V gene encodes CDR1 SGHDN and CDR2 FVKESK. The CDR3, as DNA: TGTGCCAGCAGCCAAGGAGTTATCACTGAAGCTTTCTTT. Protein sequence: CASSQGVITEAFF.

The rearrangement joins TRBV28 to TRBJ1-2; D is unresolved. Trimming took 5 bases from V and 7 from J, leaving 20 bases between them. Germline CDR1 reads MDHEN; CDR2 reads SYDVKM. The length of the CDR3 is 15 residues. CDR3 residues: CASSPVYEGSVGYTF. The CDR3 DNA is TGTGCCAGCAGTCCCGTTTACGAGGGCTCGGTTGGCTACACCTTC.

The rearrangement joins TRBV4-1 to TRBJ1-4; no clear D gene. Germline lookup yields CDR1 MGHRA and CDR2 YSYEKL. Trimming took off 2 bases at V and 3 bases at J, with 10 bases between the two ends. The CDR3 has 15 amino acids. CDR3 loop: CASSQQDYPNEKLFF. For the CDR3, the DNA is TGCGCCAGCAGCCAACAGGATTACCCTAATGAAAAACTGTTTTTT.

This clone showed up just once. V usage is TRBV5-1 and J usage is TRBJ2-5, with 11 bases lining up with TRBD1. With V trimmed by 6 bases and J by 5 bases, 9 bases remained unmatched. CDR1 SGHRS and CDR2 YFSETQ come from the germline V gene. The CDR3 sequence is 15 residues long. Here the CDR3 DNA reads TGCGCCAGCAATCCGGGACAGGGGGATCGTGAGACCCAGTACTTC. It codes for CASNPGQGDRETQYF.

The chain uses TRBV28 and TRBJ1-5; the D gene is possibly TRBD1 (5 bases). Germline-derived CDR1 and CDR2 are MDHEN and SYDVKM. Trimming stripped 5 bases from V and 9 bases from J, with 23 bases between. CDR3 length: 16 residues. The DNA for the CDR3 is TGTGCCAGCAGTCCCCTCACACGGACGGGACTTCGGCCCCAGCATTTT. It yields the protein CASSPLTRTGLRPQHF.